At least ten counts were recorded for the clone carrying this TCR beta chain. The target antigen is unknown. This record comes from a study of T cell repertoires in cytomegalovirus infection. On the study more broadly: CMV infection plus the matching HLA type was flagged by public TCR beta signatures. The study's findings and limits: There were carriers of CMV plus the relevant HLA, and cumulative public TCR beta family frequency identified them. The study found HLA-C-restricted CMV-specific TCR beta clonotypes dominating the ex vivo response.

TCRdb independently ran MiXCR on the reads; one entry per CDR3 protein. This sample has around 170,000 distinct CDR3 sequences, with about an eighth found just once. V lost 3 bases and J lost 1, with 9 bases in between. Germline V gives CDR1 SGHTA, CDR2 FQGNSA. CDR3 length equals 15 residues. The receptor was derived from a human donor in good health (CMV status not recorded). Some clones in this sample may be carry-over from other donors' samples. The sample was PBMCs. The chain recombines TRBV7-2 with TRBJ2-2; D is undetermined. The CDR3 DNA follows: TGTGCCAGCAGCTTCCTGGATGTGAACACCGGGGAGCTGTTTTTT. Translation gives CASSFLDVNTGELFF.